This is a list of T cell receptor beta chains from one sample in a study of monozygotic twins with inflammatory bowel disease. After re-calling the 5' RACE reads, TCRdb lists one entry per CDR3 protein, DNA absent. The sample has approximately 400,000 distinct CDR3 sequences. The sample was blood. These receptors were obtained from a human donor with ulcerative colitis or Crohn's disease, or a healthy co-twin of an affected twin (not recorded which). CDR3s include the opening cysteine and the closing phenylalanine or tryptophan. Each record gives: J gene, V gene, CDR3 protein.

j_call: TRBJ2-2
v_call: TRBV7-2
cdr3_aa: CASSLDGRVAGELFF

j_call: TRBJ2-1
v_call: TRBV11-2
cdr3_aa: CASSLGASGPYNEQFF

j_call: TRBJ1-2
v_call: TRBV7-9
cdr3_aa: CASSLAQIYGYTF

j_call: TRBJ1-6
v_call: TRBV4-2
cdr3_aa: CASSQGGAGNDSPLHF

j_call: TRBJ2-2
v_call: TRBV3-1
cdr3_aa: CASSQDRRNQGGNTGELFF

j_call: TRBJ2-7
v_call: TRBV28
cdr3_aa: CASSPPGQGALEQYF

j_call: TRBJ1-3
v_call: TRBV12-3/TRBV12-4
cdr3_aa: CASSLTLRGRSTIYF

j_call: TRBJ2-1
v_call: TRBV10-3
cdr3_aa: CAISEDPYNEQFF

j_call: TRBJ2-2
v_call: TRBV2
cdr3_aa: CASSEIGTRRGELFF

j_call: TRBJ1-2
v_call: TRBV12-3/TRBV12-4
cdr3_aa: CASSYQGDYGYTF

j_call: TRBJ1-2
v_call: TRBV6-5
cdr3_aa: CASRTGTPYGYTF

j_call: TRBJ2-4
v_call: TRBV7-2
cdr3_aa: CASSPETSGRAGTEYF

j_call: TRBJ1-1
v_call: TRBV14
cdr3_aa: CASSPGSLAEAFF

j_call: TRBJ2-7
v_call: TRBV30
cdr3_aa: CAWSLRQGRFEQYF

j_call: TRBJ2-3
v_call: TRBV7-3
cdr3_aa: CASSPTSDSDTQYF

j_call: TRBJ1-4
v_call: TRBV6-5
cdr3_aa: CASSSEPTGVREKLFF

j_call: TRBJ2-5
v_call: TRBV7-9
cdr3_aa: CASSLGTGVETQYF

j_call: TRBJ2-3
v_call: TRBV6-4
cdr3_aa: CASSDPDRELRDTQYF

j_call: TRBJ2-7
v_call: TRBV4-3
cdr3_aa: CASSQESSGIDYEQYF

j_call: TRBJ2-7
v_call: TRBV5-1
cdr3_aa: CASSLDRGNNEQYF

j_call: TRBJ2-1
v_call: TRBV20-1
cdr3_aa: CSASAATYNEQFF